This T cell receptor (beta chain) was documented in a study of T cell clonality in common variable immunodeficiency. Study-wide results and caveats: CVID subjects shared fewer TCRbeta clones than healthy controls did.

Assay used: immunoSEQ multiplex PCR; TCRdb lists only in-frame clones, some missing. In total the sample includes roughly 34,000 clones, none of them seen once. This clone was recorded at least ten times. The antigen is undetermined. The observed sequence ends 3 residues before the CDR3 terminus, with the missing tail filled in from the germline J gene. CDR1 and CDR2 (germline): SGHTA, FQGNSA. The CDR3 extends over 15 amino acids. V gave up 0 bases and J gave up 6 bases, with 15 bases separating them. The rearrangement links TRBV7-2 to TRBJ2-7; a weak D match, TRBD1 (6 bases). The TCR sequence derives from a person between 18 and 75 years old in good health. The specimen sequenced was peripheral blood mononuclear cells. The sequenced CDR3 bases are TGTGCCAGCAGCTTAGCACCTGGGACACCCGCCGAG. Amino acid sequence: CASSLAPGTPAE. The whole CDR3 protein is CASSLAPGTPAEQYF. The entire variable domain, with the rest obtained from reference TRBV7-2 and TRBJ2-7, is as follows: GAGVSQSPSNKVTEKGKDVELRCDPISGHTALYWYRQSLGQGLEFLIYFQGNSAPDKSGLPSDRFSAERTGGSVSTLTIQRTQQEDSAVYLCASSLAPGTPAEQYFGPGTRLTVT.